This record covers a single T cell receptor beta chain. Antigen unknown. The sample comes from a study of CD8+CD57+ T cells in acquired aplastic anemia. In the study overall: Sorted CD4+ and CD8+ cell DNA averaged 3.2 ug. Study-level findings and limits: Roughly 31 CD8+ CDR3 sequences occurred in both the patients and the controls. Patient and control CD8+ Simpson's diversity was not significantly different.

CDR3 length: 15 residues. V lost 4 bases, J lost 1 base, and 12 bases lay in between. Germline-derived CDR1 and CDR2 are SGHAT and FQDESV (reference sequence). Template material for TCR beta VDJ and CDR3 profiling consisted of genomic DNA. TCRdb fed the reads into MiXCR, producing one record per CDR3 protein. The sample has about 150,000 distinct CDR3 sequences; 40% to 65% are singletons. All patients picked for sequencing had shown, by flow cytometry, an expansion of CD8+CD57+ cells. J is TRBJ2-3 and V is TRBV11-1; D gene ambiguous. This TCR came from a human donor with aplastic anemia. Sequencing was carried out using sorted CD4+, CD8+, or CD8+CD57+ T cells (not recorded which) from PBMCs. The CDR3 region is CASSSTGSGTDTQYF. In nucleotides, the CDR3 is TGTGCCAGCAGCTCGACCGGATCGGGCACAGATACGCAGTATTTT.